What follows are 12 T cell receptor beta chains derived from one specimen sequenced in a study of T cells in Graves' hyperthyroidism and ophthalmopathy. The CDR3 regions of TCR beta were amplified from RNA transcripts. Researchers ran a first-round RT-PCR on the TCR CDR3 using the HTBI primer set. Each CDR3 protein gets one entry after TCRdb re-called the multiplex PCR reads with MiXCR. This table has some 300,000 distinct CDR3 sequences, 15% to 20% appearing once. Material for sequencing was blood. The receptors shown here come from a young man with Graves' hyperthyroidism.

The V gene is TRBV20-1, the J gene TRBJ1-6; possible D gene TRBD1, 6 bases. CDR1 is DFQATT, CDR2 SNEGSKA, per germline (reference sequence). This CDR3 is built from 12 residues. V lost 0 bases to trimming and J lost 10 bases, with 7 bases between them. The CDR3 nucleotides read TGCAGTGCTAGAGAGGGGGCATCACCCCTCCACTTT. Its protein product is CSAREGASPLHF.

This clonotype was detected ten times or more. The gene calls are TRBV29-1 and TRBJ2-3; possibly TRBD2 for D (6 bases). V was pared by 7 bases and J by 5 bases, with 13 bases between. The CDR3 length is 12 residues. The germline V gene has CDR1 SQVTM and CDR2 ANQGSEA. As DNA, the CDR3 is TGCAGCGGATCAGCGGAGGGAGATACGCAGTATTTT. It encodes CSGSAEGDTQYF.

The chain is built from TRBV20-1 and TRBJ1-5; 8 bases are shared with TRBD1. CDR3 length: 14 amino acids. V gave up 3 bases and J gave up 5 bases; unmatched junction bases: 6. CDR1 is DFQATT, CDR2 SNEGSKA, per germline (reference sequence). The CDR3 region is CSASVGTGYQPQHF. The DNA for the CDR3 is TGCAGTGCTAGTGTGGGGACAGGTTATCAGCCCCAGCATTTT.

A word on this clonotype: A junction boundary mismatches the germline segment, possibly from a read error. The rearrangement uses TRBV6-5 and TRBJ1-5, with D maybe TRBD1 (5 bases). CDR1 and CDR2 from the germline V gene are MNHEY and SVGAGI. This CDR3 spans 17 amino acids. The CDR3 DNA is TGTGCCAGCAGATACTCGAACAGGCTAGATAGCAATCAGCCCCAGCATTTT. Protein product: CASRYSNRLDSNQPQHF.

This clonotype has at least ten counts. The chain couples TRBV20-1 to TRBJ2-1; TRBD1 matches at 7 bases. The CDR3 extends over 13 amino acids. V dropped 4 bases and J dropped 3; count of bases not matched to a gene: 3. Germline CDR1 and CDR2: DFQATT and SNEGSKA (reference sequence). CDR3 sequence (DNA): TGCAGTGCTATGGACAGGAACTACAATGAGCAGTTCTTC. Its protein product is CSAMDRNYNEQFF.

This clonotype was counted only a few times. The chain employs TRBV20-1 and TRBJ2-1; 10 bases line up with TRBD2. Germline CDR1 DFQATT, CDR2 SNEGSKA (reference sequence). Trimming took 5 bases from V and 9 from J; bases not matched to a gene: 7. The CDR3 is made up of 13 amino acids. The CDR3 DNA sequence: TGCAGTGCTCTGGGACTAGCGTTTAGTGAGCAGTTCTTC. This translates into CSALGLAFSEQFF.

This clonotype was counted ten times or more. The chain links TRBV14 to TRBJ2-5; 7 bases map to TRBD1. The germline CDR1 and CDR2 sequences are SGHDN and FVKESK. This CDR3 has 16 amino acids. Unmatched junction bases numbered 10, after V lost 4 bases and J lost 2 bases. The CDR3 DNA follows: TGTGCCAGCAGCCCCACACCGACAGGGACACAAGAGACCCAGTACTTC. Translated, it gives CASSPTPTGTQETQYF.

This rearrangement joins TRBV20-1 to TRBJ2-1; D may be TRBD2 (5 bases). The CDR3 contains 18 residues. The germline V gene encodes CDR1 DFQATT and CDR2 SNEGSKA (reference sequence). V shed 5 bases and J shed 5 bases, with 28 bases lying between them. As DNA, the CDR3 is TGCAGTGCTGGGAGACCCAACACCGGGGAGCACATCAACAATGAGCAGTTCTTC. This gives the protein CSAGRPNTGEHINNEQFF.

This clonotype came up many times. The chain has TRBV20-1 and TRBJ2-1, with a weak D call TRBD1 (6 bases). CDR1 DFQATT and CDR2 SNEGSKA come from the germline V gene (reference sequence). Trimming took 5 bases from V and 3 from J, leaving 17 bases between them. The CDR3 has 15 amino acids. The CDR3 nucleotides are TGCAGTGCTTTAGAGACGGGACATCTCTACAATGAGCAGTTCTTC. As protein: CSALETGHLYNEQFF.

The chain couples TRBV7-6 to TRBJ1-5, with TRBD1 as a possible D gene (5 bases). The CDR3 totals 17 residues. CDR1 SGHVS and CDR2 FNYEAQ come from the germline V gene. V shed 3 bases and J shed 6 bases, with 21 bases lying between them. Here the CDR3 reads CASSLGVAVSRSQPQHF. The CDR3 nucleotides are TGTGCCAGCAGCTTGGGGGTTGCAGTATCACGGAGTCAGCCCCAGCATTTT.

This clonotype has more than one count but fewer than ten. The rearrangement uses TRBV5-1 and TRBJ1-4; 10 bases agree with TRBD1. CDR1 and CDR2 (germline): SGHRS, YFSETQ. This CDR3 is 15 amino acids long. V lost 7 bases and J lost 8; bases outside the gene matches: 11. CDR3 protein: CASSLGDRGKEKLFF. The CDR3 DNA is TGCGCCAGCTCCCTGGGGGACAGGGGTAAGGAAAAACTGTTTTTT.

The CDR3 DNA follows: TGTGCCAGCAGCCGGACATCTCCCTCCACCGGGGAGCTGTTTTTT. Translated, it gives CASSRTSPSTGELFF. This chain links TRBV7-2 with TRBJ2-2; D might be TRBD1 (5 bases). The CDR3 spans 15 residues. Germline lookup yields CDR1 SGHTA and CDR2 FQGNSA. The ends were cut back, 5 bases at V and 4 bases at J, with 14 bases in the middle.